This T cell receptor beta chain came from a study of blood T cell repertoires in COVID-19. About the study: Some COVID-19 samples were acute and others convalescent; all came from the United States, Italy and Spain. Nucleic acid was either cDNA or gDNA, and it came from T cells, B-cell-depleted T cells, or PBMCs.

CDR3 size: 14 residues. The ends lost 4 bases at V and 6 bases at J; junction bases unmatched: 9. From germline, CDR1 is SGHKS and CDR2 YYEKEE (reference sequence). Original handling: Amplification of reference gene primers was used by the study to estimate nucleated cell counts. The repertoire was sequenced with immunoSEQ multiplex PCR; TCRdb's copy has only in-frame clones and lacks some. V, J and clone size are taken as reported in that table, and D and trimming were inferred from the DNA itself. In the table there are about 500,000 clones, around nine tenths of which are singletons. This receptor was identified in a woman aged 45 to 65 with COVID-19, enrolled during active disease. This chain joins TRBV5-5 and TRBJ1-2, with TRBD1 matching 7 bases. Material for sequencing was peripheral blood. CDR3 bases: TGTGCCAGCAGCGGCGGCAGGGGGGAGGATGGCTACACCTTC. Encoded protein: CASSGGRGEDGYTF. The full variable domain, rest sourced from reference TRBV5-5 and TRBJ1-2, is DAGVTQSPTHLIKTRGQQVTLRCSPISGHKSVSWYQQVLGQGPQFIFQYYEKEERGRGNFPDRFSARQFPNYSSELNVNALLLGDSALYLCASSGGRGEDGYTFGSGTRLTVV.